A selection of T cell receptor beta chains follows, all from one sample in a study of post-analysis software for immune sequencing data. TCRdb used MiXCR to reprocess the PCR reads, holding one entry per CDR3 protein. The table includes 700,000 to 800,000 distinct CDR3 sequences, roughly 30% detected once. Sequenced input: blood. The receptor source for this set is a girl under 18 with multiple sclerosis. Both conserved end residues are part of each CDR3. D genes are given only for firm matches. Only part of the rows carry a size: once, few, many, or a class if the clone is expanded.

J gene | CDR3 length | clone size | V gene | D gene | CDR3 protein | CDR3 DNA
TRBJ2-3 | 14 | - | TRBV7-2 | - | CASLPQTPTDTQYF | TGTGCCAGCCTCCCCCAAACGCCCACAGATACGCAGTATTTT
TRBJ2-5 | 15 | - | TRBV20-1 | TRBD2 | CSVNAGTSGGNEQYF | TGCAGTGTCAACGCCGGGACTAGCGGAGGGAATGAGCAGTACTTC
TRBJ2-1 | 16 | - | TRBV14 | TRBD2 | CASSQTGTSVSNEQFF | TGTGCCAGCAGTCAGACCGGGACTAGCGTTAGTAATGAGCAGTTCTTC
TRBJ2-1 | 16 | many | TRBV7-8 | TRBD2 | CASSLSSGWAYNEQFF | TGTGCCAGCAGCTTAAGTAGCGGGTGGGCCTACAATGAGCAGTTCTTC
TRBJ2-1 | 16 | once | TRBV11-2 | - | CASSLGSRVGYNERFF | TGTGCCAGCAGCCTAGGGAGCAGGGTTGGTTACAATGAGCGGTTCTTC
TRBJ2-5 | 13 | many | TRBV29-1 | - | CSVESVQGETQYF | TGCAGCGTTGAGAGCGTTCAGGGGGAGACCCAGTACTTC
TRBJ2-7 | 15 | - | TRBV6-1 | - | CASSRTGLTSYEQYF | TGTGCCAGCAGCCGTACAGGGCTGACCTCCTACGAGCAGTACTTC
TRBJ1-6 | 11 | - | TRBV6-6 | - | CASSQSSPPHF | TGTGCCAGCAGCCAATCTTCACCCCCCCACTTT
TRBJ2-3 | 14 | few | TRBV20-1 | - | CSAIGPLGADTQYF | TGCAGTGCTATAGGACCCCTAGGTGCAGATACGCAGTATTTT
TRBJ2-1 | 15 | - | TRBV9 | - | CASSVGLLSYNEQFF | TGTGCCAGCAGCGTAGGGCTGCTCTCCTACAATGAGCAGTTCTTC
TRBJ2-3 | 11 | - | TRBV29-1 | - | CSVGDIGTQYF | TGCAGCGTTGGGGACATTGGTACGCAGTATTTT
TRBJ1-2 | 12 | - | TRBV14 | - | CAGGTGTYGYTF | TGTGCCGGGGGAACAGGGACATATGGCTACACCTTC
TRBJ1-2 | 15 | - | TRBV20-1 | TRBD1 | CSATLDRGHNYGYTF | TGCAGTGCTACCCTGGACAGGGGCCATAACTATGGCTACACCTTC
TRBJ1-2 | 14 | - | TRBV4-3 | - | CAGSQGVQRYGYTF | TGCGCCGGCAGCCAAGGGGTCCAGCGCTATGGCTACACCTTC
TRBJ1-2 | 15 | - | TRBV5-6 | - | CASSPLPPTLYGYTF | TGTGCCAGCAGCCCCCTCCCTCCGACCCTCTATGGCTACACCTTC